This T cell receptor beta chain was identified during a study of blood T cell repertoires in COVID-19. CDR3 length: 13 amino acids. V shed 6 bases and J 7 bases; nucleotides not matched to a gene: 8. Germline CDR1 SNHLY, CDR2 FYNNEI. In the original analysis: Counts of nucleated cells, estimated from reference gene primer amplification, were obtained. Clones were read by immunoSEQ multiplex PCR, and TCRdb kept only the in-frame ones, dropping some. The V and J calls and clone size come from that table; D and trimming were worked out from the DNA. The repertoire holds 200,000 to 300,000 clones, approximately 90% seen once, with about 4% in the top ten.

Material for sequencing was peripheral blood. The chain is built from TRBV2 and TRBJ1-1; 7 positions match TRBD1. The sequence came from a woman aged 40 to 55 with acute or convalescent COVID-19. The CDR3, as DNA: TGTGCCAGCAGCGGATTACGGGACAGTGAAGCTTTCTTT. This encodes CASSGLRDSEAFF. Full variable domain (remainder filled in from reference TRBV2 and TRBJ1-1): EPEVTQTPSHQVTQMGQEVILRCVPISNHLYFYWYRQILGQKVEFLVSFYNNEISEKSEIFDDQFSVERPDGSNFTLKIRSTKLEDSAMYFCASSGLRDSEAFFGQGTRLTVV.